The 11 T cell receptor beta chains listed next were all sequenced from one sample in a study of neurological immune-mediated disorders. TCRdb recomputed calls from the 5' RACE reads with MiXCR, one row per CDR3 protein. This table has around 65,000 distinct CDR3 sequences, over 4% appearing once. What was sequenced was PBMCs. The receptor source for this set is a human donor with multiple sclerosis. The donor label of this sample is uncertain.

This clonotype showed up many times. The chain combines TRBV20-1 with TRBJ2-7, with 9 bases aligning to TRBD1. The CDR3 runs 12 residues. CDR1 is DFQATT, CDR2 SNEGSKA, per germline (reference sequence). V was clipped by 6 bases and J by 9 bases; unmatched bases: 9. The CDR3 is CSATDRGVGQYF. The CDR3 DNA is TGCAGTGCCACTGACAGGGGGGTGGGGCAGTACTTC.

This clonotype was recorded many times. This chain connects TRBV20-1 to TRBJ2-5; no definite D call. CDR1 and CDR2 (germline): DFQATT, SNEGSKA (reference sequence). The CDR3 spans 12 residues. The V end lost 3 bases, the J end lost 1 base, and 6 bases lay between the germline ends. In nucleotides, the CDR3 is TGCAGTGCTAGGGGCTTCCAAGAGACCCAGTACTTC. As protein: CSARGFQETQYF.

This clonotype was detected a few times. V is TRBV12-3 or TRBV12-4 and J is TRBJ1-5; no firm D call. V was cut by 6 bases and J by 7 bases, with 10 bases left in between. The CDR3 loop spans 12 amino acids. The CDR3 region has the DNA TGTGCCAGCAGGACCGAGGGCCAGCCCCAGCATTTT. Encoded protein: CASRTEGQPQHF.

This clonotype came up many times. This sequence joins TRBV4-1 and TRBJ2-3, with unresolved D. CDR1 and CDR2 from the germline V gene are MGHRA and YSYEKL. The CDR3 runs to 15 residues. V lost 5 bases and J 1 base, leaving 13 bases between the germline ends. CDR3 loop: CASSSILWGTDTQYF. Here the CDR3 DNA reads TGCGCCAGCAGCTCCATCCTTTGGGGCACAGATACGCAGTATTTT.

This clonotype was found once. The chain joins TRBV20-1 to TRBJ2-2; D unresolved. CDR3 length: 13 amino acids. The germline V and J ends were trimmed by 3 bases and 6 bases, with 11 bases remaining between them. Germline V gene lookup returns CDR1 DFQATT and CDR2 SNEGSKA (reference sequence). The CDR3 coding sequence is TGCAGTGCTAGTAACAGCCTCCCCGGGGAGCTGTTTTTT. Amino acids: CSASNSLPGELFF.

Ten or more counts support this clonotype. V is TRBV5-1 and J is TRBJ2-1, with TRBD1 identical over 8 bases. V shed 7 bases and J 7 bases; nucleotides not matched to a gene: 16. The germline V gene encodes CDR1 SGHRS and CDR2 YFSETQ. The length of the CDR3 is 16 residues. CDR3 DNA: TGCGCCAGCGGATCTCCCGGACAGGGAGGATGGAATGAGCAGTTCTTC. Translating it yields CASGSPGQGGWNEQFF.

This clonotype was recorded at least ten times. This rearrangement joins TRBV27 to TRBJ1-4; the D is unclear. Germline V gene data show CDR1 as MNHEY and CDR2 as SMNVEV (reference sequence). The CDR3 contains 15 residues. Trimming took 5 bases from V and 4 from J, leaving 14 bases between them. The CDR3 coding sequence is TGTGCCAGCAGTCCACCCCCACCTTTTAATGAAAAACTGTTTTTT. Residues: CASSPPPPFNEKLFF.

This clonotype has ten or more counts. This chain joins TRBV7-9 and TRBJ2-1; D remains ambiguous. The germline V gene has CDR1 SEHNR and CDR2 FQNEAQ (reference sequence). V lost 1 base, J lost 5 bases, and 6 bases lay in between. The CDR3 runs to 13 residues. As DNA, the CDR3 is TGTGCCAGCAGCTTAGAGCAGGACAATGAGCAGTTCTTC. Protein product: CASSLEQDNEQFF.

This clonotype has ten or more counts. This chain connects TRBV2 to TRBJ1-2; the D is unclear. Germline V gene data show CDR1 as SNHLY and CDR2 as FYNNEI. V was clipped by 1 base and J by 8 bases, with 20 bases between them. This CDR3 has 16 amino acids. The CDR3 DNA reads as TGTGCCAGCAGTGAAGTATCCACACCCTTGGTGGAAGGCTACACCTTC. It specifies CASSEVSTPLVEGYTF.

This clonotype was recorded at least ten times. The CDR3 DNA reads TGTGCCACCAGCCCGGGAAGGCCGAACAATCAGCCCCAGCATTTT. Its translation: CATSPGRPNNQPQHF. This chain joins TRBV15 and TRBJ1-5; D is ambiguous. V was cut by 5 bases and J by 3 bases, with 14 bases left in between. This CDR3 comprises 15 residues. Germline CDR1 reads LNHNV; CDR2 reads YYDKDF (reference sequence).

The sample holds many counts of this clonotype. The V gene is TRBV3-1, the J gene TRBJ2-5; tentative D call: TRBD2 (5 bases). Germline V gene data show CDR1 as LGHDT and CDR2 as YNNKEL (reference sequence). Between the trimmed V and J ends, which lost 0 bases and 7 bases, there was a span of 15 bases. The length of the CDR3 is 15 residues. The CDR3 sequence is CASSQDPSPSRTQYF. The CDR3 DNA is TGTGCCAGCAGCCAAGACCCTAGCCCCTCGCGGACCCAGTACTTC.